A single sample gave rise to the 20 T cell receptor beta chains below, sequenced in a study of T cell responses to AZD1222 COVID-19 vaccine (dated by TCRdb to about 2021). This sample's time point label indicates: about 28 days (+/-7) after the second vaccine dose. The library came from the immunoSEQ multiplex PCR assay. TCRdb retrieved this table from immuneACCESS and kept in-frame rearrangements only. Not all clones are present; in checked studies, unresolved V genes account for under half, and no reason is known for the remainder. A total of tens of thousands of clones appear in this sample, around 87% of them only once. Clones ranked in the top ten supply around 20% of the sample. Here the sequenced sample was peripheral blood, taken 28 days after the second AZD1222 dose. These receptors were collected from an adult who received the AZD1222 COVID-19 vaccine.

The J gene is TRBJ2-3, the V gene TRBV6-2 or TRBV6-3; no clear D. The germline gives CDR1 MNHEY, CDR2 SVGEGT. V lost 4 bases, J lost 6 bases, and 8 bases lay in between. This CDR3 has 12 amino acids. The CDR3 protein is CASSSTPDTQYF. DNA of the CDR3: TGTGCCAGCAGTTCGACTCCCGATACGCAGTATTTT.

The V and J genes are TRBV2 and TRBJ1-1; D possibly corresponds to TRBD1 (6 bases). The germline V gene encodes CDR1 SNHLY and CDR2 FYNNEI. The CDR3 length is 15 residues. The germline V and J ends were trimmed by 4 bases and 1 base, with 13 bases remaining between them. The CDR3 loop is CASSGGPRGNTEAFF. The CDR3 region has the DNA TGTGCCAGCAGTGGGGGGCCCAGGGGGAACACTGAAGCTTTCTTT.

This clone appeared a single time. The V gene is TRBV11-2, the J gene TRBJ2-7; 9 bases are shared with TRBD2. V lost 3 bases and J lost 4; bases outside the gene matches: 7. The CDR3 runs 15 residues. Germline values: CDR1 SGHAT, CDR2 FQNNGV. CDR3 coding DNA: TGTGCCAGCAGCTTGACTAGCGGTGTACAATACGAGCAGTACTTC. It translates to CASSLTSGVQYEQYF.

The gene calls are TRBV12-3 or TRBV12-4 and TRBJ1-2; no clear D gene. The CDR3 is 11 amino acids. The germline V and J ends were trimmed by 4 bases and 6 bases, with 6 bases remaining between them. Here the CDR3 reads CASSYRDGYTF. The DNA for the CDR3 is TGTGCCAGCAGTTACCGCGATGGCTACACCTTC.

CDR3 nucleotides: TGTGCCACCTCGGGACAGGGAATAGACGAGCAGTACTTC. Translation gives CATSGQGIDEQYF. The chain uses TRBV6-5 and TRBJ2-7; 9 nucleotides align to TRBD1. Trimming took 10 bases from V and 5 from J; bases not matched to a gene: 9. The CDR3 is 13 amino acids. CDR1 MNHEY and CDR2 SVGAGI come from the germline V gene.

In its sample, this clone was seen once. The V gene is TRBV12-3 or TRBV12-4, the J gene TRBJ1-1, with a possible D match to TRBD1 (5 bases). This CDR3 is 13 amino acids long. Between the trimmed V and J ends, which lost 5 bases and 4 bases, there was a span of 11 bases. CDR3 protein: CASSLGGPTEAFF. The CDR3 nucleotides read TGTGCCAGCAGTCTTGGGGGACCCACTGAAGCTTTCTTT.

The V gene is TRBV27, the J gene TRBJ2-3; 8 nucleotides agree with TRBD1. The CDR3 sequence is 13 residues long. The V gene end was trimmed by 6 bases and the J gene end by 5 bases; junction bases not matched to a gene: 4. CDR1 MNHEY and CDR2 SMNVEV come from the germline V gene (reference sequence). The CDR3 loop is CASRDRAVDTQYF. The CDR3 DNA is TGTGCCAGCAGGGACAGGGCGGTAGATACGCAGTATTTT.

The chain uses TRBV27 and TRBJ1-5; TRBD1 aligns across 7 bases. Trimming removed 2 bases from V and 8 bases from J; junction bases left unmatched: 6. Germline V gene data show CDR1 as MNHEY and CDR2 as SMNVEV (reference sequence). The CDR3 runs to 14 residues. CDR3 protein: CASSLTGAGEPQHF. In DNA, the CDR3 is TGTGCCAGCAGTTTAACAGGGGCTGGGGAGCCCCAGCATTTT.

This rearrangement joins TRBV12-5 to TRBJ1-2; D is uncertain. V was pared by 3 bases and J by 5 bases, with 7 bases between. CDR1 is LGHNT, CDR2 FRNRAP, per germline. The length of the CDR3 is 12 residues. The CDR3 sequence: CASGLPGYGYTF. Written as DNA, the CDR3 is TGTGCTAGTGGTTTACCCGGGTATGGCTACACCTTC.

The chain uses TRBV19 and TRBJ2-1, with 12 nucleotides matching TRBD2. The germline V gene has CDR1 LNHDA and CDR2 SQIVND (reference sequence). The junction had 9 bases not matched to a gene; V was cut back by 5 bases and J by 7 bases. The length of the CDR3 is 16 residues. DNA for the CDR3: TGTGCCAGTAGTGGGACTAGCGGGCGGAGTGGGAATGAGCAGTTCTTC. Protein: CASSGTSGRSGNEQFF.

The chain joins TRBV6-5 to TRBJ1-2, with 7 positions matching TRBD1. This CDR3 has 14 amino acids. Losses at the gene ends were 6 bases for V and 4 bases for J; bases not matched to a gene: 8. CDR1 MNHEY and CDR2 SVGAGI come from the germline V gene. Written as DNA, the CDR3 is TGTGCCAGCAGCACACGGGACAGACTCTATGGCTACACCTTC. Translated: CASSTRDRLYGYTF.

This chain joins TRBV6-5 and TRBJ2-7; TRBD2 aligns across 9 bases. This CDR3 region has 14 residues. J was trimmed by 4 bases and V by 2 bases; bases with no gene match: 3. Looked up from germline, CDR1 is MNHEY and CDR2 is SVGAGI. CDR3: CASSYSGGNYEQYF. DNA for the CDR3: TGTGCCAGCAGTTACAGCGGGGGGAATTACGAGCAGTACTTC.

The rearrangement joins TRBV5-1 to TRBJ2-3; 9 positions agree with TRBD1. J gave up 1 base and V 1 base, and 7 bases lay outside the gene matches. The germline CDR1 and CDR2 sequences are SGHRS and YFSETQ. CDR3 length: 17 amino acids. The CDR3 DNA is TGCGCCAGCAGCTTGACAGGGGGCCAGAAGGGCACAGATACGCAGTATTTT. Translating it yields CASSLTGGQKGTDTQYF.

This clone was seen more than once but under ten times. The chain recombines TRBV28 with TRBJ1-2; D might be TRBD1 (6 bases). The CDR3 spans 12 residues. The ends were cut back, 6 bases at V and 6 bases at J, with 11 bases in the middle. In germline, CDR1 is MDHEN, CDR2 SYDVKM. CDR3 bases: TGTGCCAGCAGGAGACAGGCGGATGGCTACACCTTC. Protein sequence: CASRRQADGYTF.

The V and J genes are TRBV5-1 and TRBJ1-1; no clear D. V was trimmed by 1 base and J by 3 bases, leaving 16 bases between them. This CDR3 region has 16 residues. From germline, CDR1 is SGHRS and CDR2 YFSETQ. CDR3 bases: TGCGCCAGCAGCTTGCAGCGACTGAGTTCGTACACTGAAGCTTTCTTT. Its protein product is CASSLQRLSSYTEAFF.

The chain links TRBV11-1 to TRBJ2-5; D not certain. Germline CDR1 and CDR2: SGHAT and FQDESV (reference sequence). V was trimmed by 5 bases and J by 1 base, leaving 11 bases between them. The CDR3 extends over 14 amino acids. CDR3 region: CASSPDIIQETQYF. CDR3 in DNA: TGTGCCAGCAGCCCCGACATAATCCAAGAGACCCAGTACTTC.

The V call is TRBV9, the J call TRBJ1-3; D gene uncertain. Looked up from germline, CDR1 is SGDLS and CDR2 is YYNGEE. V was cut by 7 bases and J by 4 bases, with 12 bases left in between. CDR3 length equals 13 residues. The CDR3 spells CASALFSGNTIYF. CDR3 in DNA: TGTGCCAGCGCCTTATTCTCCGGAAACACCATATATTTT.

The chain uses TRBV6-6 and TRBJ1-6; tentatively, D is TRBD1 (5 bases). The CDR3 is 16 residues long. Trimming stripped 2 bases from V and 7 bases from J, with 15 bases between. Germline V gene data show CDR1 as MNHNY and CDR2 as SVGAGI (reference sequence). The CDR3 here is CASSYRGADPNSPLHF. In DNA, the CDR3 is TGTGCCAGCAGTTACAGGGGCGCAGATCCCAATTCACCCCTCCACTTT.

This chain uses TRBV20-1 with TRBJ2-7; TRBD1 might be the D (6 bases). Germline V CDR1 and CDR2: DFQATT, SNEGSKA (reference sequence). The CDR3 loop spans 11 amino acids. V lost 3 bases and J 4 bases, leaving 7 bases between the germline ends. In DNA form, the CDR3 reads TGCAGTGCTAGTAGGGGGTACGAGCAGTACTTC. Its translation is CSASRGYEQYF.

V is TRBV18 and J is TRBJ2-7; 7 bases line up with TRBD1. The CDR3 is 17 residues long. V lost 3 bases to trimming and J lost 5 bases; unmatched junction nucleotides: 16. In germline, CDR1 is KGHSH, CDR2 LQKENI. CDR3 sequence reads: CASSPEDRYSSLDEQYF. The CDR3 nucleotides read TGTGCCAGCTCACCGGAGGACAGGTACTCTTCTTTGGACGAGCAGTACTTC.